A single sample is the source of the 10 T cell receptor beta chains below, sequenced in a study of control samples from healthy donors and cancer patients. TCRdb's table, derived via immunoSEQ multiplex PCR, lists solely in-frame clones and lacks some. The sample carries more than 85,000 clones, 84% recorded once. The sequencing sample was made of PBMCs. These receptors originate from a man between 65 and 79 years old with lung cancer.

The chain employs TRBV18 and TRBJ1-1; 8 nucleotides match TRBD1. The CDR3 spans 17 residues. CDR1 is KGHSH, CDR2 LQKENI, per germline. J gave up 1 base and V 3 bases, and 10 bases lay outside the gene matches. The CDR3 nucleotides read TGTGCCAGCTCACCCCGCCAGCCGGGGACAGGGAACACTGAAGCTTTCTTT. Its translation: CASSPRQPGTGNTEAFF.

For the CDR3, the DNA is TGTGCCAGTAGTACCTTAGCGGGGGAGACCGGGGAGCTGTTTTTT. Its protein product is CASSTLAGETGELFF. The chain joins TRBV19 to TRBJ2-2, with 9 bases aligning to TRBD2. With V trimmed by 4 bases and J by 5 bases, 5 bases remained unmatched. The germline gives CDR1 LNHDA, CDR2 SQIVND (reference sequence). This CDR3 contains 15 residues.

The CDR3 here is CASSYSNRGNTEAFF. Written as DNA, the CDR3 is TGTGCCAGCAGTTACTCGAACAGGGGGAACACTGAAGCTTTCTTT. The rearrangement joins TRBV6-5 to TRBJ1-1; 7 positions match TRBD1. This CDR3 spans 15 amino acids. Germline-derived CDR1 and CDR2 are MNHEY and SVGAGI. V was clipped by 0 bases and J by 1 base; unmatched bases: 2.

V gene TRBV2 combines with J gene TRBJ2-5, with D perhaps being TRBD1 or TRBD2 (5 bases each). Between the trimmed V and J ends, which lost 4 bases and 5 bases, there was a span of 11 bases. The CDR3 covers 13 residues. Germline CDR1 reads SNHLY; CDR2 reads FYNNEI. The CDR3: CASSAGLSETQYF. The CDR3 DNA is TGTGCCAGCAGTGCGGGGCTTAGCGAGACCCAGTACTTC. The full variable domain, its missing parts supplied by reference TRBV2 and TRBJ2-5, is EPEVTQTPSHQVTQMGQEVILRCVPISNHLYFYWYRQILGQKVEFLVSFYNNEISEKSEIFDDQFSVERPDGSNFTLKIRSTKLEDSAMYFCASSAGLSETQYFGPGTRLLVL.

The chain combines TRBV3-1 (or the pseudogene TRBV3-2) with TRBJ2-1; 8 bases map to TRBD2. This CDR3 comprises 14 residues. Losses at the gene ends were 3 bases for V and 8 bases for J; bases not matched to a gene: 6. The germline CDR1 and CDR2 sequences are LGHDT and YNNKEL (reference sequence). CDR3 loop: CASSQGLGSDEQFF. The CDR3 coding sequence is TGTGCCAGCAGCCAGGGACTAGGTTCGGATGAGCAGTTCTTC.

The chain links TRBV6-5 to TRBJ1-1, with 12 bases identical to TRBD1. The CDR3 contains 15 residues. CDR1 and CDR2 (germline): MNHEY, SVGAGI. V trimming: 6 bases; J trimming: 10 bases; junction bases outside the gene matches: 12. CDR3 in amino acids: CASSPGQGAIFRAFF. DNA of the CDR3: TGTGCCAGCAGCCCGGGACAGGGGGCGATCTTTCGAGCTTTCTTT.

V usage is TRBV5-1 and J usage is TRBJ2-2; 9 positions agree with TRBD1. Germline lookup yields CDR1 SGHRS and CDR2 YFSETQ. The CDR3 spans 17 residues. V trimming: 4 bases; J trimming: 7 bases; junction bases outside the gene matches: 14. The CDR3 DNA reads TGCGCCAGCAGCGTGGAATCCACAGGGGGCTGGGGCGGGGAGCTGTTTTTT. It specifies CASSVESTGGWGGELFF.

J is TRBJ1-6 and V is TRBV19; D is unclear. The CDR3 spans 14 residues. The V end lost 4 bases, the J end lost 0 bases, and 4 bases lay between the germline ends. The V gene's germline CDR1 is LNHDA and CDR2 SQIVND (reference sequence). Here the CDR3 reads CASSKSSYNSPLHF. CDR3 nucleotide sequence: TGTGCCAGTAGTAAGAGCTCCTATAATTCACCCCTCCACTTT.

This rearrangement joins TRBV6-1 to TRBJ2-5; TRBD1 or TRBD2 may be the D gene (6 bases each). Germline lookup yields CDR1 MNHNS and CDR2 SASEGT. The V end was cut by 4 bases, the J end by 4 bases, with 19 bases between. This CDR3 is 16 amino acids long. This CDR3 reads CASSAGAGWRGETQYF. As DNA, the CDR3 is TGTGCCAGCAGTGCAGGGGCAGGCTGGAGGGGAGAGACCCAGTACTTC.

The chain joins TRBV7-8 to TRBJ1-2, with 7 bases fitting TRBD1. This CDR3 has 16 residues. Unmatched junction bases numbered 12, after V lost 4 bases and J lost 4 bases. CDR1 and CDR2 (germline): SGHVS, FQNEAQ. This CDR3 reads CASSSNAGGQGYGYTF. The CDR3 DNA is TGTGCCAGCAGCTCGAACGCAGGGGGGCAGGGCTATGGCTACACCTTC.